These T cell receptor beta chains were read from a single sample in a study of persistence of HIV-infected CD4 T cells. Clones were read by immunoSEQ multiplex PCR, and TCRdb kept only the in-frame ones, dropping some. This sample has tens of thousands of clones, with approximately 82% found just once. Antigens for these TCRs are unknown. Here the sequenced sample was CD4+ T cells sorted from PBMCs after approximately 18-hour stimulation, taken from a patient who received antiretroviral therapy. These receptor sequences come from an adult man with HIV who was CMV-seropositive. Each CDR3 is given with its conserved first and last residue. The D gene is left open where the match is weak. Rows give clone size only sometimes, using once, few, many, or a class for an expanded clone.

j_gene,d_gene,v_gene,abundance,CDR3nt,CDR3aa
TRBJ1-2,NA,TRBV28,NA,TGTGCCAGCAGCTACCTCTCCAAGGGATCAGGCTATGGCTACACCTTC,CASSYLSKGSGYGYTF
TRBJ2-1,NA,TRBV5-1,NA,TGCGCCAGCAGCTTGGCCGGGACTCCAGCCCAAAGTGAGCAGTTCTTC,CASSLAGTPAQSEQFF
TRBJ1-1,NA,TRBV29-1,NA,TGCAGCGCCAAGATTGTATTGAACACTGAAGCTTTCTTT,CSAKIVLNTEAFF
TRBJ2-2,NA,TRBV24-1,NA,TGTGCCACCAGTGATTCACTTCCCGGGGAGCTGTTTTTT,CATSDSLPGELFF
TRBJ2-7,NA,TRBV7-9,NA,TGTGCCAGCAGCTTACAGGCCTACGAGCAGTACTTC,CASSLQAYEQYF
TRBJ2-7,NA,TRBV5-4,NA,TGTGCCAGCAGCCCCGAAGGGCGAACCTACGAGCAGTACTTC,CASSPEGRTYEQYF
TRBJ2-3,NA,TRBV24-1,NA,TGTGCCACCAGGGGGCGCAACACAGATACGCAGTATTTT,CATRGRNTDTQYF
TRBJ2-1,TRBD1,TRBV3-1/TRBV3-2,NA,TGTGCCAGCAGCCGGGACAGGGGGTTCTACAATGAGCAGTTCTTC,CASSRDRGFYNEQFF
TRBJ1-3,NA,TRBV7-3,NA,TGTGCCAGCAGCCCAACGGGCCCCTCTGGAAACACCATATATTTT,CASSPTGPSGNTIYF
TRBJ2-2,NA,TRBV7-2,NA,TGTGCCAGCAGCTTACAGGGGAGGACCAACACCGGGGAGCTGTTTTTT,CASSLQGRTNTGELFF
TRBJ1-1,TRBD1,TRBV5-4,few,TGTGCCAGCAGGCGACAGGGGAACACTGAAGCTTTCTTT,CASRRQGNTEAFF
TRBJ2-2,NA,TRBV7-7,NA,TGTGCCAGCAGCCCGGCCCGAACTTCCGGGGAGCTGTTTTTT,CASSPARTSGELFF
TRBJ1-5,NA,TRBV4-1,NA,TGCGCCAGCAGCCAGGAATCACAGGGTCGGCAGCCCCAGCATTTT,CASSQESQGRQPQHF
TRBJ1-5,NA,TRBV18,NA,TGTGCCAGCTCACTGGACCCACCGGTTAATAGCAATCAGCCCCAGCATTTT,CASSLDPPVNSNQPQHF
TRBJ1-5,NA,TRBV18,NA,TGTGCCAGCTCACCCGAGGAGAATCAGCCCCAGCATTTT,CASSPEENQPQHF
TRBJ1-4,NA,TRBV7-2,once,TGTGCCAGCAGCCTTAATGGACCGCTAGGGAATGAAAAACTGTTTTTT,CASSLNGPLGNEKLFF
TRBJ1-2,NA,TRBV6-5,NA,TGTGCCAGCAGCCGCGCCACAGGATCGAGCTATGGCTACACCTTC,CASSRATGSSYGYTF
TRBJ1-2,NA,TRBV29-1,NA,TGCAGCGTCCAGCCGGTTACAGGGAACTATGGCTACACCTTC,CSVQPVTGNYGYTF
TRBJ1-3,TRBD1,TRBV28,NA,TGTGCCGCAGGGCAGGGGGTGAACACCATATATTTT,CAAGQGVNTIYF
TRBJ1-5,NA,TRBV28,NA,TGTGCCAGCAGTGACTGGGGGCCCCAGCATTTT,CASSDWGPQHF
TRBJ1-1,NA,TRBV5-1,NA,TGCGCCAGCAGCTTGCAGATGGTGTCTGAAGCTTTCTTT,CASSLQMVSEAFF
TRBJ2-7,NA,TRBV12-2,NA,TGTGCAAGTCGATTCAATCCGACAGGGGGCTACGAGCAGTACTTC,CASRFNPTGGYEQYF
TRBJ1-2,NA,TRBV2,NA,TGTGCCAGCAGCACCGGGAGTGACTATGGCTACACCTTC,CASSTGSDYGYTF
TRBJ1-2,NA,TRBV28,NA,TGTGCCAGCGGGGGATCTAACTATGGCTACACCTTC,CASGGSNYGYTF
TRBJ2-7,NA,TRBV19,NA,TGTGCCAGTAGTATAGCGGCAGGTCTCGCCTACGAGCAGTACTTC,CASSIAAGLAYEQYF
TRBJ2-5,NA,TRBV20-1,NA,TGCAGTGCTAGTAATTTGGGAAATGAGACCCAGTACTTC,CSASNLGNETQYF
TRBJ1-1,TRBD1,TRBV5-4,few,TGTGCCAGCAAAAGACAGGGGAGTACTGAAGCTTTCTTT,CASKRQGSTEAFF
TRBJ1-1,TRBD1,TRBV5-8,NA,TGTGCCAGCAGCGTAGGACAGGGCCCAGGAACTGAAGCTTTCTTT,CASSVGQGPGTEAFF
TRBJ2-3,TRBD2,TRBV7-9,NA,TGTGCCAGCAGCTTAGTTCGCCGAGCTAGCGGGGGGTTGGATACGCAGTATTTT,CASSLVRRASGGLDTQYF
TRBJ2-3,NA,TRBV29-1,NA,TGCAGCGTCGCACAGGGTCCTACAGATACGCAGTATTTT,CSVAQGPTDTQYF
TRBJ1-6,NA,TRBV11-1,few,TGTGCCAGCAGCTCGGGACCAGGGTCGAATTCACCCCTCCACTTT,CASSSGPGSNSPLHF
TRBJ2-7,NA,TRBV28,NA,TGTGCCAGCACCCAGGGGTTAGGGAACTACGAGCAGTACTTC,CASTQGLGNYEQYF
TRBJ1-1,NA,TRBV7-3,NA,TGTGCCAGCAGCTTAGAGGCGGCGGGGAACACTGAAGCTTTCTTT,CASSLEAAGNTEAFF
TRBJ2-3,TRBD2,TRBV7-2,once,TGTGCCAGCAGCGCCCGCCAGCGGGGGGGCACTTATACGCAGTATTTT,CASSARQRGGTYTQYF
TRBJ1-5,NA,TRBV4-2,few,TGTGCCAGCAGCCTAGGTGCCGGGGAGAGTCAGCCCCAGCATTTT,CASSLGAGESQPQHF
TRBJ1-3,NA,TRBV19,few,TGTGCCAGTAGCCAGGGACCCAGCTCTGGAAACACCATATATTTT,CASSQGPSSGNTIYF
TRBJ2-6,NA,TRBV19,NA,TGTGCCAGTAGTAATCCTTATAAACAGGGCTCTGGGGCCAACGTCCTGACTTTC,CASSNPYKQGSGANVLTF
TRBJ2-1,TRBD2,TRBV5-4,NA,TGTGCCAGCAGCCGGGCGGCGGGGGAAAACAATGAGCAGTTCTTC,CASSRAAGENNEQFF
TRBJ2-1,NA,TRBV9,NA,TGTGCCAGCAGCGTAGTAACAGGGAGCTACAATGAGCAGTTCTTC,CASSVVTGSYNEQFF
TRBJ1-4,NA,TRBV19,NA,TGTGCCAGTAGTATGGGGGGCGCGAATAATGAAAAACTGTTTTTT,CASSMGGANNEKLFF
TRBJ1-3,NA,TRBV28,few,TGTGCCAGCAGTTCGGCGGGGGCTGGAAACACCATATATTTT,CASSSAGAGNTIYF
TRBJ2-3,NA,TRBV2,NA,TGTGCCAGCAGGATACAGGGTGATACGCAGTATTTT,CASRIQGDTQYF
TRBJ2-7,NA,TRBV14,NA,TGTGCCAGCAGCTCAGGGGTGTCCGCCGAGCAGTACTTC,CASSSGVSAEQYF
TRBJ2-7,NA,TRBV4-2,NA,TGTGCCAGCAGCCAAGACTACGAGCAGTACTTC,CASSQDYEQYF
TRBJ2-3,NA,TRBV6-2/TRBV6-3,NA,TGTGCCAGCAGTCTCCTCGGGCCGGAGACAGATACGCAGTATTTT,CASSLLGPETDTQYF
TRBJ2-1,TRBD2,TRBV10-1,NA,TGCGCCAGCAGCGTCGTCGGACTCGGCGGGGGAAAAAATGAGCAGTTCTTC,CASSVVGLGGGKNEQFF